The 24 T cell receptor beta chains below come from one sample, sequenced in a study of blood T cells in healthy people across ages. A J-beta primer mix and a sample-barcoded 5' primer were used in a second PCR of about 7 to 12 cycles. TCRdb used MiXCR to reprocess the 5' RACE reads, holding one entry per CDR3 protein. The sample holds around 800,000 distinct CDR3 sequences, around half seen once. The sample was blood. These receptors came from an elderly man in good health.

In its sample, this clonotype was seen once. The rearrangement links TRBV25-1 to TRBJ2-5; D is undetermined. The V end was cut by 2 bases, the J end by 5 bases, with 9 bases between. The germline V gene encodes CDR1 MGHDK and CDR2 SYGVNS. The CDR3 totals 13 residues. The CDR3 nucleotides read TGTGCCAGCAGTGAAGGAATACGGGAGACCCAGTACTTC. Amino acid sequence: CASSEGIRETQYF.

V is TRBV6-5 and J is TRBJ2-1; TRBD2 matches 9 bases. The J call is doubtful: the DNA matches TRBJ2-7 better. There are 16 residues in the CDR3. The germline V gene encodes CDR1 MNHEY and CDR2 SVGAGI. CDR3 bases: TGTGCCAGCAGGACTCTAGGGACTAGCAGATACAATGAGCAGTACTTC. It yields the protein CASRTLGTSRYNEQYF.

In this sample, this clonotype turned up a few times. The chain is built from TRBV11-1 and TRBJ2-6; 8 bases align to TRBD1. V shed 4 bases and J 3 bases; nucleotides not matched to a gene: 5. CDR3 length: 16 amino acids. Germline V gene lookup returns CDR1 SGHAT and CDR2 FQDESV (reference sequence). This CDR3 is CASSSADRGGANVLTF. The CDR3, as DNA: TGTGCCAGCAGCTCAGCTGACAGGGGTGGGGCCAACGTCCTGACTTTC.

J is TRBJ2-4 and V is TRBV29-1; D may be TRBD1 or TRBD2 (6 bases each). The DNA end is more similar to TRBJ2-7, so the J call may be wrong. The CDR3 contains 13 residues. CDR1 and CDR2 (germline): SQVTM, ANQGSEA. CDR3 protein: CSVKGRGAYEQYF. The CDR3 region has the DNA TGCAGCGTCAAGGGAAGGGGGGCCTACGAGCAGTACTTC.

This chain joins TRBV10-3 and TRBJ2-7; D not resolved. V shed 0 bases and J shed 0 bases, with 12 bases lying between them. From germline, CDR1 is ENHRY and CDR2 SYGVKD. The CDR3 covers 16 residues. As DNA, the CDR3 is TGTGCCATCAGTGAGTCTGGGCAGACTGCCTCCTACGAGCAGTACTTC. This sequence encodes CAISESGQTASYEQYF.

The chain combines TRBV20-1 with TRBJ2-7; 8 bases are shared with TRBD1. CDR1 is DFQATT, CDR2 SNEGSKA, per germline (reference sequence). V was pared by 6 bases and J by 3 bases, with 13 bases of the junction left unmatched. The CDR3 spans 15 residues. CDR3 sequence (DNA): TGCAGTGCACGGGGAGGCCGGACAGGGCTCTACGAGCAGTACTTC. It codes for CSARGGRTGLYEQYF.

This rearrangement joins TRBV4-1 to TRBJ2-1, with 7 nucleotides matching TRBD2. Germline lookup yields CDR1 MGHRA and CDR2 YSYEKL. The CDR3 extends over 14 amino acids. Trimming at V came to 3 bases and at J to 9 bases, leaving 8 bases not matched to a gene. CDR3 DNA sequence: TGCGCCAGCAGCCATGCGATGACTAGCACTGAGCAGTTCTTC. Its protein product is CASSHAMTSTEQFF.

The CDR3 DNA follows: TGTGCCAGCAGCCCTGGAATCCAGCCTGGGGAGACCCAGTACTTC. Translating gives CASSPGIQPGETQYF. The rearrangement uses TRBV7-3 and TRBJ2-5; D is unresolved. Trimming pared 5 bases from V and 5 bases from J, leaving 18 bases between. Germline V gives CDR1 SGHTA, CDR2 FQGTGA. This CDR3 has 15 amino acids.

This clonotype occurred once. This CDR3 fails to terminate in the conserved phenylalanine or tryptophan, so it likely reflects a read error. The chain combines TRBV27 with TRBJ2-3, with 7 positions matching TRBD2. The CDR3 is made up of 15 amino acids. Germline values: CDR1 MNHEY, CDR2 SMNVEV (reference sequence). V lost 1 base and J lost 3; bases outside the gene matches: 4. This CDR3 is CASSLLRGRTDTQYV. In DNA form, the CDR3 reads TGTGCCAGCAGTTTATTGCGGGGGAGAACAGATACGCAGTATGTT.

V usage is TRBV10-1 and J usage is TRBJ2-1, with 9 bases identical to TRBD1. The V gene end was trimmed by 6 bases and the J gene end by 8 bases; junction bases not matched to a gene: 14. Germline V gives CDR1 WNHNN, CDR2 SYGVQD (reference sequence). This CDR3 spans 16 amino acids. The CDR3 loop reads CASSSRKGQGRDEQFF. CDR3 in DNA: TGCGCCAGCAGCTCCCGAAAGGGACAGGGACGTGATGAGCAGTTCTTC.

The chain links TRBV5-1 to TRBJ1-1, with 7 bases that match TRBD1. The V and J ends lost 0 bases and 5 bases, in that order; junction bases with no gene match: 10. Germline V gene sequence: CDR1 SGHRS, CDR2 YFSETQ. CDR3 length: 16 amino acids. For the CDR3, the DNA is TGCGCCAGCAGCTTGGAAGAAACAGGGGTAGGGACTGAAGCTTTCTTT. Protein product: CASSLEETGVGTEAFF.

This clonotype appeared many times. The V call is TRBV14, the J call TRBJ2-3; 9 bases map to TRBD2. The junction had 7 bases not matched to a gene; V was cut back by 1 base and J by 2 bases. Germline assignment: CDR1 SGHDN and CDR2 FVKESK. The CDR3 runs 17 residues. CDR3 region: CASSQGRSGRTTDTQYF. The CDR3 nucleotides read TGTGCCAGCAGCCAAGGACGTAGCGGGAGAACCACAGATACGCAGTATTTT.

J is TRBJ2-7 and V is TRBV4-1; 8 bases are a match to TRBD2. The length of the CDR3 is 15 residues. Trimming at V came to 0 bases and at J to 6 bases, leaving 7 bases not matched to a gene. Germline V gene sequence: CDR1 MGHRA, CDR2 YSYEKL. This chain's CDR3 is CASSQDMSGRGEQYF. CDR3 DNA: TGCGCCAGCAGCCAAGATATGAGCGGGAGAGGCGAGCAGTACTTC.

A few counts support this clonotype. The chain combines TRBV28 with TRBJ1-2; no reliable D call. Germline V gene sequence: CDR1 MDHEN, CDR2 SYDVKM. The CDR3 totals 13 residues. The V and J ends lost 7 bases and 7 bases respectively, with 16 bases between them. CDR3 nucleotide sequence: TGTGCCAGCATTTCAGCAGGATTCGGTGGCTACACCTTC. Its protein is CASISAGFGGYTF.

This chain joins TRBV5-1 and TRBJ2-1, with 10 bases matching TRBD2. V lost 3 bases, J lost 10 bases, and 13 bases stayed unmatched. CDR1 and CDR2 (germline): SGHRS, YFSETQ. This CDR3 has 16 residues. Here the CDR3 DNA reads TGCGCCAGCAGCTCTCGTGGTAGCGGGAGGACGGGAGAGCAGTTCTTC. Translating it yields CASSSRGSGRTGEQFF.

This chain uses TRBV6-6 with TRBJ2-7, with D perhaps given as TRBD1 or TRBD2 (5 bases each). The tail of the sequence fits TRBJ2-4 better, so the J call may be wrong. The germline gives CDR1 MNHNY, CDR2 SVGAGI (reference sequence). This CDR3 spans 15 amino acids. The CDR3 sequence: CASSYRDVTRGIQYF. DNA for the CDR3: TGTGCCAGCAGTTACCGGGACGTAACCCGGGGCATTCAGTACTTC.

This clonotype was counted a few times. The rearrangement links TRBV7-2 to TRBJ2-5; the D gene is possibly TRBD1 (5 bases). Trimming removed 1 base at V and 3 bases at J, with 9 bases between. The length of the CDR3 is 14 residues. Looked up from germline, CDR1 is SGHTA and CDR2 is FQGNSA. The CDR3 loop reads CASSLVVREETQYF. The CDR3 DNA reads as TGTGCCAGCAGCTTAGTCGTCAGGGAAGAGACCCAGTACTTC.

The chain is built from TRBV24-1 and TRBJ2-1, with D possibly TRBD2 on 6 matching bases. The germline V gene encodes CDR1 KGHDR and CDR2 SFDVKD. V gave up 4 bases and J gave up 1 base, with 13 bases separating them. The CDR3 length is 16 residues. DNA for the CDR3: TGTGCCACCAGTGAGGGCGGGATCGGGTCCTACAATGAGCAGTTCTTC. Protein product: CATSEGGIGSYNEQFF.

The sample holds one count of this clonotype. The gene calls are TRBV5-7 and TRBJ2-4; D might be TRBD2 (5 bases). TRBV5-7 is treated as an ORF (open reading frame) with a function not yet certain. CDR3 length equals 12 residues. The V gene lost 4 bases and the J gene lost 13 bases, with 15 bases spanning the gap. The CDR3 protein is CASSRTVNEQYF. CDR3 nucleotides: TGTGCCAGCAGCAGGACTGTCAATGAGCAGTACTTC.

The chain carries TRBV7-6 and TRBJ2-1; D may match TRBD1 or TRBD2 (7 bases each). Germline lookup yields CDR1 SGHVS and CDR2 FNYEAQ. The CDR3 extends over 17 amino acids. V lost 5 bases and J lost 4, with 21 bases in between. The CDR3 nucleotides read TGTGCCAGCAGCCCTATCCAGGGGGGGGCGTTGTACAATGAGCAGTTCTTC. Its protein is CASSPIQGGALYNEQFF.

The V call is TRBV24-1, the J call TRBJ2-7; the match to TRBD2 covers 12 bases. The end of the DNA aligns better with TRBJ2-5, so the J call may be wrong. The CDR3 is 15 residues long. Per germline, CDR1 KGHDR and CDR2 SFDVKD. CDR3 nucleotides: TGTGCCACCAGTGCCCTGGGACTAGCGGGCGAGACCCAGTACTTC. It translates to CATSALGLAGETQYF.

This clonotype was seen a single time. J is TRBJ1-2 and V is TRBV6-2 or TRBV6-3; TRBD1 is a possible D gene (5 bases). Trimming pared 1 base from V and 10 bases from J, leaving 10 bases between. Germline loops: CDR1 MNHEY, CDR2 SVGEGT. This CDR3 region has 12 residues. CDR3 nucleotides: TGTGCCAGCAGTTACTGGGGGGTAGACTACACCTTC. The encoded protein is CASSYWGVDYTF.

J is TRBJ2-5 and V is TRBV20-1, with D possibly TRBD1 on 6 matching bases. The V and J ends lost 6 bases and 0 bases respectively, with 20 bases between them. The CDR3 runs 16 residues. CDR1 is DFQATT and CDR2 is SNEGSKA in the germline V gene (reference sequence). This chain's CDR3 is CSAEHGAQGNQETQYF. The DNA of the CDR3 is TGCAGTGCCGAACACGGGGCGCAGGGGAACCAAGAGACCCAGTACTTC.

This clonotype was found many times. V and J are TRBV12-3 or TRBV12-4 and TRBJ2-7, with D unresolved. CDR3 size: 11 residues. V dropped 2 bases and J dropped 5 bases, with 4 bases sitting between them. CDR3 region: CASSLFHEQYF. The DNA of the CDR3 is TGTGCCAGCAGTTTATTCCACGAGCAGTACTTC.